The clone carrying this T cell receptor beta chain appeared a few times. Its antigen is unknown. The sample originates from a study of cytomegalovirus exposure and HLA in healthy donors. The wider study: As released early, the data held 80 million to 90 million unique TCRs from HLA-typed donors.

Notes on the study in general: While the bulk of TCR sequences proved rare, some public TCRs turned up in many donors.

V lost 3 bases and J 7 bases, leaving 4 bases between the germline ends. The CDR3 extends over 10 amino acids. Germline V gene sequence: CDR1 DFQATT, CDR2 SNEGSKA (reference sequence). This PCR relied on a set of 60 Vbeta primers and 13 Jbeta primers. Original processing notes: An analysis that came later counted some 81 million unique TCR beta chains, roughly 11 million shared. Method: immunoSEQ multiplex PCR; TCRdb's copy keeps in-frame clones and lacks some. V, J and clone size are those of that table, while D and trimming were read from the DNA. The sample lists more than 65,000 clones, around 76% occurring once.

The rearrangement uses TRBV20-1 and TRBJ1-5, with D uncertain. The sample was PBMCs. The clonotype comes from a man younger than 35 in good health and CMV-seropositive. The CDR3 sequence is CSASIQPQHF. The CDR3 DNA follows: TGCAGTGCTAGTATCCAGCCCCAGCATTTT.